Below, 23 T cell receptor beta chains from the same sample are listed, as sequenced in a study of shared clonotypes between healthy human individuals. TCRdb's table, derived via immunoSEQ multiplex PCR, lists solely in-frame clones and lacks some. Of about 710,000 clones listed, roughly two thirds are singletons. Sequencing was carried out using memory CD4+ T cells sorted from blood. The subset denotes: CD45RA-negative fraction. The receptors come from a woman aged 25-40 years in good health.

The rearrangement links TRBV11-3 to TRBJ2-1; D is possibly TRBD1 (5 bases). Trimming removed 3 bases at V and 1 base at J, with 13 bases between. Germline V gives CDR1 SGHNT, CDR2 YENEEA. CDR3 length: 16 amino acids. The CDR3 sequence is CASSLVQGRSYNEQFF. The CDR3 DNA is TGTGCCAGCAGCTTGGTTCAGGGAAGGTCCTACAATGAGCAGTTCTTC.

This CDR3 reads CASTSRTTYTDTQYF. The CDR3 nucleotides read TGTGCCAGCACCAGTAGGACGACTTACACAGATACGCAGTATTTT. The rearrangement uses TRBV18 and TRBJ2-3; no definite D call. Per the germline V gene, CDR1 is KGHSH and CDR2 is LQKENI. The CDR3 is 15 residues long. V lost 8 bases and J 2 bases, leaving 17 bases between the germline ends.

This clone was seen a few times. V usage is TRBV18 and J usage is TRBJ2-2; 8 nucleotides line up with TRBD2. CDR3 length: 16 amino acids. Germline V lookup: CDR1 KGHSH, CDR2 LQKENI. Trimming removed 1 base from V and 5 bases from J; junction bases left unmatched: 6. The CDR3, as DNA: TGTGCCAGCTCACCACTAGCGGGACCCGGTACCGGGGAGCTGTTTTTT. As protein: CASSPLAGPGTGELFF.

The chain employs TRBV28 and TRBJ2-5, with D unclear. There are 15 residues in the CDR3. Trimming cost V 1 base and J 5 bases, with 14 bases left between them. The V gene's germline CDR1 is MDHEN and CDR2 SYDVKM. Here the CDR3 reads CASSLSQGWVETQYF. The DNA of the CDR3 is TGTGCCAGCAGTTTATCCCAAGGCTGGGTCGAGACCCAGTACTTC. Supplemented by reference TRBV28 and TRBJ2-5, the full variable domain reads DVKVTQSSRYLVKRTGEKVFLECVQDMDHENMFWYRQDPGLGLRLIYFSYDVKMKEKGDIPEGYSVSREKKERFSLILESASTNQTSMYLCASSLSQGWVETQYFGPGTRLLVL.

V usage is TRBV7-6 and J usage is TRBJ2-2; D gene unclear. Trimming left V 5 bases short and J 6 bases short, with 7 bases between. CDR1 and CDR2 from the germline V gene are SGHVS and FNYEAQ. The CDR3 contains 12 residues. The CDR3 loop reads CASSPRAGELFF. CDR3 sequence (DNA): TGTGCCAGCAGCCCGCGAGCCGGGGAGCTGTTTTTT.

This clone was found a few times. The chain recombines TRBV6-1 with TRBJ1-2, with 7 bases fitting TRBD1. Germline CDR1 and CDR2: MNHNS and SASEGT. The CDR3 runs 14 residues. The trim removed 3 bases at V and 4 bases at J, leaving 5 bases unmatched. CDR3 protein: CASSDPTGSYGYTF. CDR3 nucleotide sequence: TGTGCCAGCAGTGACCCGACAGGGAGCTATGGCTACACCTTC.

V is TRBV5-1 and J is TRBJ1-2; D gene unclear. Germline loops: CDR1 SGHRS, CDR2 YFSETQ. V shed 0 bases and J shed 5 bases, with 17 bases lying between them. The CDR3 totals 16 residues. As DNA, the CDR3 is TGCGCCAGCAGCTTGGTGGGAAGGGCTGGGGAGTATGGCTACACCTTC. Protein: CASSLVGRAGEYGYTF.

V and J are TRBV5-1 and TRBJ2-7, with D maybe TRBD2 (6 bases). There are 14 residues in the CDR3. V was trimmed by 5 bases and J by 7 bases, leaving 19 bases between them. The germline V gene encodes CDR1 SGHRS and CDR2 YFSETQ. The CDR3 reads CASREGPPVDEQYF. The CDR3 coding sequence is TGCGCCAGCAGGGAGGGTCCCCCAGTGGATGAGCAGTACTTC.

V and J are TRBV10-1 and TRBJ2-5; D possibly corresponds to TRBD2 (5 bases). V lost 3 bases and J lost 0, with 8 bases in between. CDR1 WNHNN and CDR2 SYGVQD come from the germline V gene (reference sequence). This CDR3 has 14 residues. The CDR3 DNA reads as TGCGCCAGCAGTGAAGTGCGGGACCAAGAGACCCAGTACTTC. Translation gives CASSEVRDQETQYF.

The V and J genes are TRBV28 and TRBJ2-3, with TRBD2 matching over 10 bases. The CDR3 has 17 residues. Germline values: CDR1 MDHEN, CDR2 SYDVKM. The trim removed 5 bases at V and 4 bases at J, leaving 12 bases unmatched. CDR3 region: CASSPQREGRTADTQYF. The DNA of the CDR3 is TGTGCCAGCAGTCCCCAGCGGGAGGGCCGTACGGCAGATACGCAGTATTTT.

J is TRBJ2-1 and V is TRBV19; D gene uncertain. This CDR3 region has 15 residues. V was clipped by 5 bases and J by 0 bases, with 11 bases between them. Germline-derived CDR1 and CDR2 are LNHDA and SQIVND (reference sequence). The CDR3 DNA is TGTGCCAGTAGTTATATTACCAGCTCCTACAATGAGCAGTTCTTC. It is translated as CASSYITSSYNEQFF.

The chain is built from TRBV4-1 and TRBJ1-2; TRBD1 agrees at 7 bases. The CDR3 totals 15 residues. V lost 2 bases to trimming and J lost 4 bases; unmatched junction nucleotides: 7. Germline assignment: CDR1 MGHRA and CDR2 YSYEKL. CDR3 residues: CASSQNGQDSYGYTF. As DNA, the CDR3 is TGCGCCAGCAGCCAAAACGGACAGGATAGCTATGGCTACACCTTC.

This clone was seen a few times. The V call is TRBV19, the J call TRBJ1-2; possibly TRBD1 for D (6 bases). Germline CDR1 is LNHDA and CDR2 is SQIVND (reference sequence). The CDR3 consists of 10 residues. CDR3 in amino acids: CATGNYGYTF. For the CDR3, the DNA is TGTGCAACAGGGAACTATGGCTACACCTTC.

V is TRBV14 and J is TRBJ2-2; maybe TRBD2 (5 bases). CDR1 and CDR2 from the germline V gene are SGHDN and FVKESK. The CDR3 is 16 amino acids. V shed 2 bases and J shed 6 bases, with 16 bases lying between them. The CDR3 loop is CASSQNDYGYSGELFF. CDR3 nucleotide sequence: TGTGCCAGCAGCCAAAATGACTACGGTTACTCCGGGGAGCTGTTTTTT.

As DNA, the CDR3 is TGCGCCAGCAGCCAAGTGTCTAGCGGGAGAACCGAGCAGTACTTC. Residues: CASSQVSSGRTEQYF. The chain combines TRBV4-1 with TRBJ2-7; 10 nucleotides line up with TRBD2. V lost 1 base and J lost 6; bases outside the gene matches: 6. The CDR3 contains 15 residues. Germline V gene data show CDR1 as MGHRA and CDR2 as YSYEKL.

V gene TRBV5-8 combines with J gene TRBJ2-3, with TRBD2 matching over 8 bases. CDR3 length equals 15 residues. Per germline, CDR1 SGHTS and CDR2 YDEGEE. V lost 5 bases, J lost 6 bases, and 11 bases stayed unmatched. The CDR3 spells CASSSTSALSDTQYF. The CDR3 coding sequence is TGTGCCAGCAGTTCGACTAGCGCCCTATCGGATACGCAGTATTTT.

The V and J genes are TRBV11-3 and TRBJ2-2, with D unresolved. Germline assignment: CDR1 SGHNT and CDR2 YENEEA. The CDR3 is 15 amino acids. V was cut by 1 base and J by 7 bases, with 13 bases left in between. The DNA for the CDR3 is TGTGCCAGCAGCTTAGTACCGGACCATAGCGGGGAGCTGTTTTTT. Translated: CASSLVPDHSGELFF.

V usage is TRBV7-3 and J usage is TRBJ2-7; 11 bases are a match to TRBD2. V was pared by 5 bases and J by 0 bases, with 6 bases of the junction left unmatched. Germline CDR1 is SGHTA and CDR2 is FQGTGA. The CDR3 is 16 amino acids. CDR3: CASSPRLAGLSYEQYF. In nucleotides, the CDR3 is TGTGCCAGCAGCCCTAGACTAGCGGGGCTCTCCTACGAGCAGTACTTC.

This rearrangement joins TRBV28 to TRBJ1-2; 8 nucleotides align to TRBD1. Germline V CDR1 and CDR2: MDHEN, SYDVKM. The CDR3 has 13 amino acids. Unmatched junction bases numbered 5, after V lost 3 bases and J lost 8 bases. CDR3 amino acids: CASSLFRGRGYTF. In nucleotides, the CDR3 is TGTGCCAGCAGTTTGTTCAGGGGGCGGGGCTACACCTTC.

This chain connects TRBV28 to TRBJ1-5; 7 bases are shared with TRBD1. The CDR3 loop spans 16 amino acids. Per the germline V gene, CDR1 is MDHEN and CDR2 is SYDVKM. V lost 5 bases to trimming and J lost 1 base; unmatched junction nucleotides: 8. This CDR3 is CASSRLTGLSNQPQHF. The CDR3 coding sequence is TGTGCCAGCAGTCGATTGACAGGGCTGAGCAATCAGCCCCAGCATTTT.

This clone was observed a single time. The CDR3 DNA reads as TGTGCCAGCAGCTTCCCAGCGGGTGGTGAGCAGTTCTTC. This encodes CASSFPAGGEQFF. The chain joins TRBV5-4 to TRBJ2-1; D is possibly TRBD2 (6 bases). Trimming removed 2 bases from V and 9 bases from J, with 12 bases in between. CDR3 length: 13 residues. Germline V CDR1 and CDR2: SGHNT, YYREEE (reference sequence).

This clone was seen ten or more times. The identical CDR3 is also encoded by other nucleotide sequences in the sample. The J gene is TRBJ1-4, the V gene TRBV18; no reliable D call. Germline V gene data show CDR1 as KGHSH and CDR2 as LQKENI. This CDR3 comprises 14 residues. V was trimmed by 3 bases and J by 2 bases, leaving 7 bases between them. CDR3 in amino acids: CASSPSGTNEKLFF. CDR3 nucleotides: TGTGCCAGCTCACCTTCCGGGACTAATGAAAAACTGTTTTTT.

The chain recombines TRBV9 with TRBJ2-1; TRBD1 or TRBD2 may be the D gene (6 bases each). This CDR3 spans 15 amino acids. The germline V gene encodes CDR1 SGDLS and CDR2 YYNGEE. Between the trimmed V and J ends, which lost 2 bases and 10 bases, there was a span of 19 bases. In DNA, the CDR3 is TGTGCCAGCAGCGTTTCCGGGGGCCCCAATGACGAGCAGTTCTTC. This sequence encodes CASSVSGGPNDEQFF.